This entry concerns a single T cell receptor (beta chain). This specimen belongs to a study of T cell responses to AZD1222 COVID-19 vaccine. Produced via immunoSEQ multiplex PCR; TCRdb's table is partial and in-frame only. The sample shows over 70,000 clones, more than 70% of them seen only once. This TCR came from an adult who received the AZD1222 COVID-19 vaccine. The material was peripheral blood, obtained 28 days after the second AZD1222 dose.

The CDR3 DNA reads as TGTGCCACCAGTGCGGACGGGGGCCAGCCCCAGCATTTT. It codes for CATSADGGQPQHF. The chain uses TRBV15 and TRBJ1-5, with D possibly being TRBD1 (6 bases). Trimming pared 6 bases from V and 7 bases from J, leaving 13 bases between. Germline-derived CDR1 and CDR2 are LNHNV and YYDKDF (reference sequence). The CDR3 loop spans 13 amino acids.